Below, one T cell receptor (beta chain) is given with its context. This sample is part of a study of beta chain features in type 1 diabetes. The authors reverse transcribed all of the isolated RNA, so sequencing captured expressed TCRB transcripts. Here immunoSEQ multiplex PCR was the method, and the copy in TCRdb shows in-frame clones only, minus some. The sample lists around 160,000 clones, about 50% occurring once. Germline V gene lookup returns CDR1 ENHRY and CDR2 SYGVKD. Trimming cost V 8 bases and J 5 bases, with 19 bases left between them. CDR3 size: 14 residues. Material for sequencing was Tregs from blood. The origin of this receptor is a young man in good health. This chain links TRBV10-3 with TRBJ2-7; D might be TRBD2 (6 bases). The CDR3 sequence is CAIALGGNVHEQYF. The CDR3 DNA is TGTGCCATCGCCCTCGGGGGAAACGTCCACGAGCAGTACTTC.